This T cell receptor (beta chain) appears in the sequencing data of a study of cytomegalovirus exposure and HLA in healthy donors. Details on this clone: Antigen unknown.

13 Jbeta primers and 60 Vbeta primers were used for the PCR. Sequencing was performed with immunoSEQ multiplex PCR; in TCRdb, only in-frame clones are kept and a portion is missing. The table lists around 150,000 clones. Germline CDR1 and CDR2: KGHSH and LQKENI. Germline trimming cut 5 bases from V and 5 bases from J; bases unmatched to any gene: 5. The CDR3 consists of 14 residues. General observations from the study: Diagnosis of cytomegalovirus status made by the classifier reportedly showed high specificity and sensitivity.

Sample: PBMCs. The rearrangement joins TRBV18 to TRBJ1-4; 7 nucleotides line up with TRBD1. The origin of this receptor is a man in his forties in good health and CMV-seronegative. The CDR3: CASSSGQPNEKLFF. CDR3 coding DNA: TGTGCCAGCTCATCGGGACAGCCCAATGAAAAACTGTTTTTT.